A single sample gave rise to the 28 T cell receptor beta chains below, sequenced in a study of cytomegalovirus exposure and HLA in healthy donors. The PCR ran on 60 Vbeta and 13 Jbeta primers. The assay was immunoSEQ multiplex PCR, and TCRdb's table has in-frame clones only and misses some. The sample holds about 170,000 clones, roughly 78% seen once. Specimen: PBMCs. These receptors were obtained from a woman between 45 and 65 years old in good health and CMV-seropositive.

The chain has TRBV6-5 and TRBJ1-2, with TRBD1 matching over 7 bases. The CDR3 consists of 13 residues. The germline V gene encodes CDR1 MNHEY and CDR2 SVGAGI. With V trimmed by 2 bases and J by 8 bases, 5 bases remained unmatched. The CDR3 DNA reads TGTGCCAGCAGTTACGGCGTAGGGGGCGGCTACACCTTC. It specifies CASSYGVGGGYTF.

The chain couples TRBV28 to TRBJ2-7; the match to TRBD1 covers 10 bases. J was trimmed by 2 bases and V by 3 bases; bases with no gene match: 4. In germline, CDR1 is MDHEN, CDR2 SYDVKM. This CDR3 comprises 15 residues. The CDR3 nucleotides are TGTGCCAGCAGTTTGACCGGGACAGGGGCCTACGAGCAGTACTTC. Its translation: CASSLTGTGAYEQYF.

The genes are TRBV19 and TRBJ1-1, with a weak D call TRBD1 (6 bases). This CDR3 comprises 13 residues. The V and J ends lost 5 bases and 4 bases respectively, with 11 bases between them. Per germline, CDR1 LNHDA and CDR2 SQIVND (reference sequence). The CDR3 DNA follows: TGTGCCAGTAGTTTCCAGGGGCGCACTGAAGCTTTCTTT. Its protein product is CASSFQGRTEAFF.

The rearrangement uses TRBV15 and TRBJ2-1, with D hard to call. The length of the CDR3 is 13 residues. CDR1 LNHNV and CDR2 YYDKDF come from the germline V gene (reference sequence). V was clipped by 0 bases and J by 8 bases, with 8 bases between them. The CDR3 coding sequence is TGTGCCACCAGCAGAGATCGACGGGATGAGCAGTTCTTC. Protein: CATSRDRRDEQFF.

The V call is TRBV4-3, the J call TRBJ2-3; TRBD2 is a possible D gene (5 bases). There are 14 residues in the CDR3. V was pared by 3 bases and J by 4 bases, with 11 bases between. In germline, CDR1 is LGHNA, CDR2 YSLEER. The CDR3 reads CASSQSEGADTQYF. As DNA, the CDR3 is TGCGCCAGCAGCCAGAGTGAGGGAGCAGATACGCAGTATTTT.

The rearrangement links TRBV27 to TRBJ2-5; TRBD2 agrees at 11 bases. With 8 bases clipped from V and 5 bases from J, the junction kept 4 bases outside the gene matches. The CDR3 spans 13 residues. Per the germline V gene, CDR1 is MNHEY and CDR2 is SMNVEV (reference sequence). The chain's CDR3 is CASSSGRWETQYF. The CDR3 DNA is TGTGCCAGCTCTAGCGGGAGGTGGGAGACCCAGTACTTC.

The CDR3 nucleotides read TGTGCCATCAGATCCGGGACAGGGTTCACTGAAGCTTTCTTT. Translating gives CAIRSGTGFTEAFF. The chain recombines TRBV10-3 with TRBJ1-1, with 9 bases aligning to TRBD1. CDR3 length: 14 amino acids. V lost 6 bases to trimming and J lost 4 bases; unmatched junction nucleotides: 6. Germline V gene sequence: CDR1 ENHRY, CDR2 SYGVKD.

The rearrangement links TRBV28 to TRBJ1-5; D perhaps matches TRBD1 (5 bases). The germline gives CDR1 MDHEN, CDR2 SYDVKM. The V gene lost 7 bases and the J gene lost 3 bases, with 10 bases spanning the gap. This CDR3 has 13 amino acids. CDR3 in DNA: TGTGCCAGCACTACAGGACCCAATCAGCCCCAGCATTTT. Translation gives CASTTGPNQPQHF.

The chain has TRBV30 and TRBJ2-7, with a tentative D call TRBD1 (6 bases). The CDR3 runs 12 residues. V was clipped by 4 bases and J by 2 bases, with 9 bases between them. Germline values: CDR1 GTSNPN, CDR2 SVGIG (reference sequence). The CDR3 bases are TGTGCCTGGACAGGGGAAACCTACGAGCAGTACTTC. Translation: CAWTGETYEQYF.

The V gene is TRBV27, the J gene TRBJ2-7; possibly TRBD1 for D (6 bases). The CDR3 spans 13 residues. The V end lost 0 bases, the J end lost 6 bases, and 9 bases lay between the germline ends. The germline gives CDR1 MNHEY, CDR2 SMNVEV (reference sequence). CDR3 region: CASSLSVGAEQYF. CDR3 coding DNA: TGTGCCAGCAGTTTATCGGTGGGGGCCGAGCAGTACTTC.

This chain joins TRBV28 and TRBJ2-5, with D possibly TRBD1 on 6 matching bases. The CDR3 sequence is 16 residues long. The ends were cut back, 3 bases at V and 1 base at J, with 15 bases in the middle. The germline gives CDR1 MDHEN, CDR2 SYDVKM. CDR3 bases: TGTGCCAGCAGTTTGGGGGCCCTGGGGGTCCAAGAGACCCAGTACTTC. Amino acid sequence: CASSLGALGVQETQYF.

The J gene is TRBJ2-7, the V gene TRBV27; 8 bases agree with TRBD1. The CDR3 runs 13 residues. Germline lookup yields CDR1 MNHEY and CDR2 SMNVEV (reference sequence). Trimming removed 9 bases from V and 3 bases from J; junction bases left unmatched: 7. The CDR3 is CASAPTGVYEQYF. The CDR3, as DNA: TGTGCCAGTGCCCCGACAGGGGTCTACGAGCAGTACTTC.

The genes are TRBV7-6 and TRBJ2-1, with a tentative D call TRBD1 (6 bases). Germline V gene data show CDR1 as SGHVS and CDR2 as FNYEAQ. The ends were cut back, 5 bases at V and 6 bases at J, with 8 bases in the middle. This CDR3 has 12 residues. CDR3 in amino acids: CASSSRGNEQFF. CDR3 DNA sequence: TGTGCCAGCAGCAGCAGGGGCAATGAGCAGTTCTTC. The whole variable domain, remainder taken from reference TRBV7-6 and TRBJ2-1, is GAGVSQSPRYKVTKRGQDVALRCDPISGHVSLYWYRQALGQGPEFLTYFNYEAQQDKSGLPNDRFSAERPEGSISTLTIQRTEQRDSAMYRCASSSRGNEQFFGPGTRLTVL.

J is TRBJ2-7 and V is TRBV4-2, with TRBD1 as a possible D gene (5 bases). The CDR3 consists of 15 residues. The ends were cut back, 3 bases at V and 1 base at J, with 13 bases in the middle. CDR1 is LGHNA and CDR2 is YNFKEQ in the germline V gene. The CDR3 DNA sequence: TGTGCCAGCAGCCAGCGGCAGGGCTTTTCCTACGAGCAGTACTTC. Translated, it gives CASSQRQGFSYEQYF.

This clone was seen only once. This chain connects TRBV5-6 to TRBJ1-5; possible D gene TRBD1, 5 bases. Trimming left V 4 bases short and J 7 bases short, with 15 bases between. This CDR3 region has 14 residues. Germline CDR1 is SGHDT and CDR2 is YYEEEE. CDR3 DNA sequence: TGTGCCAGCAGCCCACGGGGCGCGGGGCAGCCCCAGCATTTT. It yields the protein CASSPRGAGQPQHF.

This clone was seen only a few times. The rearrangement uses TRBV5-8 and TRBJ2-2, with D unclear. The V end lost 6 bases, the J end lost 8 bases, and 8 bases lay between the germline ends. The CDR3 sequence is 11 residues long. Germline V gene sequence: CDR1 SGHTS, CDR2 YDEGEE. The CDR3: CASTRLGELFF. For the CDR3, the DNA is TGTGCCAGCACCAGACTTGGGGAGCTGTTTTTT.

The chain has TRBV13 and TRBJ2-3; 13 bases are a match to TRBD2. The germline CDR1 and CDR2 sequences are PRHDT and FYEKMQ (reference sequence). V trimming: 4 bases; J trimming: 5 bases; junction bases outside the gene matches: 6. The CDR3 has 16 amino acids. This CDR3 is CASSSPGLAGEDTQYF. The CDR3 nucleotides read TGTGCCAGCAGCTCGCCTGGACTAGCGGGAGAAGATACGCAGTATTTT.

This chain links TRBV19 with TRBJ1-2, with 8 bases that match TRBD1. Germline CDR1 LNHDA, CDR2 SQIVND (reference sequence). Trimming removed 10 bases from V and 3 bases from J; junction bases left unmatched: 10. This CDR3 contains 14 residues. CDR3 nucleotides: TGTGCCACTTCCAATGGACAGGGTGACTATGGCTACACCTTC. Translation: CATSNGQGDYGYTF.

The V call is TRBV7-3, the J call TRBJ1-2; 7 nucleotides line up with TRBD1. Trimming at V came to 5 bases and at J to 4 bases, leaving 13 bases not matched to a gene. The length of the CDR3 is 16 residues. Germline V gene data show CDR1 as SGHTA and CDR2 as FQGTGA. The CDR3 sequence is CASSATPTGKPYGYTF. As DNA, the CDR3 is TGTGCCAGCAGCGCGACACCGACAGGGAAGCCCTATGGCTACACCTTC. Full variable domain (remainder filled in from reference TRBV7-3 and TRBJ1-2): GAGVSQTPSNKVTEKGKYVELRCDPISGHTALYWYRQSLGQGPEFLIYFQGTGAADDSGLPNDRFFAVRPEGSVSTLKIQRTERGDSAVYLCASSATPTGKPYGYTFGSGTRLTVV.

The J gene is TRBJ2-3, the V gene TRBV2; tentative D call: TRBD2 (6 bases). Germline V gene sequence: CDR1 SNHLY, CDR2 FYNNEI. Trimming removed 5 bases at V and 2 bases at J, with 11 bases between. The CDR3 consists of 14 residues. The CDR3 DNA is TGTGCCAGCAGTCCGGGACTCGACACAGATACGCAGTATTTT. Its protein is CASSPGLDTDTQYF. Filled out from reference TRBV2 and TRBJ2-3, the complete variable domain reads EPEVTQTPSHQVTQMGQEVILRCVPISNHLYFYWYRQILGQKVEFLVSFYNNEISEKSEIFDDQFSVERPDGSNFTLKIRSTKLEDSAMYFCASSPGLDTDTQYFGPGTRLTVL.

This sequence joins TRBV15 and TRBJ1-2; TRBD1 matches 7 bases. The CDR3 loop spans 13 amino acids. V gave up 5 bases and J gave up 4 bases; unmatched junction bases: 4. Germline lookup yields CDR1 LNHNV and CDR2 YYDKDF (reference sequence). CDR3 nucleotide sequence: TGTGCCACCAGCGGGGACAGCGTCTATGGCTACACCTTC. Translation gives CATSGDSVYGYTF.

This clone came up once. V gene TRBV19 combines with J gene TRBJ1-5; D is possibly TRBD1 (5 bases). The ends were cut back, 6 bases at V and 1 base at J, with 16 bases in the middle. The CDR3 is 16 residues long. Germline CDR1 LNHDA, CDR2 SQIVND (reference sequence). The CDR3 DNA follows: TGTGCCAGTAGGGAAGCTAAAAGGGGAAGCAATCAGCCCCAGCATTTT. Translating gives CASREAKRGSNQPQHF.

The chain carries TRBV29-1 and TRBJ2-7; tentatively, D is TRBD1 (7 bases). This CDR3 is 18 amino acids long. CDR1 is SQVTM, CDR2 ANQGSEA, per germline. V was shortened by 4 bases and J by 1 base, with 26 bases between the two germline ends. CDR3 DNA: TGCAGCGTTGGAGTAGGGGGCGCCTGGGGGGAGAGGTCCTACGAGCAGTACTTC. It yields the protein CSVGVGGAWGERSYEQYF.

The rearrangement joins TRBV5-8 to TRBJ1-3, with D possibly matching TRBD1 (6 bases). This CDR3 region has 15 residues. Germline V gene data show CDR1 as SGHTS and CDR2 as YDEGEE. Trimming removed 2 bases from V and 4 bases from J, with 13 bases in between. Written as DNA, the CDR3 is TGTGCCAGCAGCTTTATGGGGGCGCGGGGAAACACCATATATTTT. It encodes CASSFMGARGNTIYF.

The CDR3 DNA sequence: TGTGCCAGCAGGCCGAAGAGTACAGGGGGGAGCAATCAGCCCCAGCATTTT. This encodes CASRPKSTGGSNQPQHF. J is TRBJ1-5 and V is TRBV27, with TRBD1 identical over 8 bases. J gave up 1 base and V 6 bases, and 11 bases lay outside the gene matches. This CDR3 contains 17 residues. The germline V gene has CDR1 MNHEY and CDR2 SMNVEV (reference sequence).

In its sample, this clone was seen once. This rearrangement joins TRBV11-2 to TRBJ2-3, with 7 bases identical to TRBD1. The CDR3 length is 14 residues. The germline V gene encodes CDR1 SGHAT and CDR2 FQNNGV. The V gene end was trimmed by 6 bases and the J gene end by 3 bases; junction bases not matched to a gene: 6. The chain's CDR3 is CASRQGGSTDTQYF. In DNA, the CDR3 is TGTGCCAGCAGACAAGGGGGCAGTACAGATACGCAGTATTTT.

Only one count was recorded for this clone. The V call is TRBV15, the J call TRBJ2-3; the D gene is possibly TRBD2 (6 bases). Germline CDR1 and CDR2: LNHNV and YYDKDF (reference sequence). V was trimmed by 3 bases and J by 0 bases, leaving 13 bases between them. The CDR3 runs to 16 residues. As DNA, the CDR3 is TGTGCCACCAGCAGGGGGTTAGCGGAAAGCACAGATACGCAGTATTTT. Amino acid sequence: CATSRGLAESTDTQYF.

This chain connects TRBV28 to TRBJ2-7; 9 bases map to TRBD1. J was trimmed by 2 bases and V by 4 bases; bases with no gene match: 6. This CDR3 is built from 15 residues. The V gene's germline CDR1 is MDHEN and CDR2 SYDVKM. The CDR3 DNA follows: TGTGCCAGCAGTTCCACCGGGACAGGGACCTACGAGCAGTACTTC. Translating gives CASSSTGTGTYEQYF. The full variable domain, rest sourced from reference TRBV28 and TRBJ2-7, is DVKVTQSSRYLVKRTGEKVFLECVQDMDHENMFWYRQDPGLGLRLIYFSYDVKMKEKGDIPEGYSVSREKKERFSLILESASTNQTSMYLCASSSTGTGTYEQYFGPGTRLTVT.